Sequencing of this TCR beta chain was carried out in a study of neurological immune-mediated disorders. This clonotype appeared many times. Regarding time point: longitudinal time-point 3. Per the germline V gene, CDR1 is SGHRS and CDR2 is YFSETQ. The CDR3 covers 15 residues. Trimming left V 7 bases short and J 1 base short, with 15 bases between. MiXCR was run by TCRdb on the 5' RACE reads, yielding one entry per CDR3 protein. The repertoire holds approximately 50,000 distinct CDR3 sequences, with approximately 8.4% as singletons. This receptor was identified in a woman between 40 and 50 years old in good health. This chain joins TRBV5-1 and TRBJ2-1, with D tentatively TRBD1 or TRBD2 (5 bases each). Sequencing was performed on PBMCs. This CDR3 is CASVRDGASYNEQFF. As DNA, the CDR3 is TGCGCCAGCGTTCGGGACGGCGCGTCCTACAATGAGCAGTTCTTC.